Given below is one TCR beta chain in context. The authors' processing: The assay estimated nucleated cells by amplifying reference gene primers. Method: immunoSEQ multiplex PCR; TCRdb's copy keeps in-frame clones and lacks some. That table furnishes V, J and clone size, whereas the DNA furnished D and trimming. This table has around 370,000 clones, roughly 90% appearing once. The CDR3 totals 14 residues. Germline CDR1 and CDR2: ENHRY and SYGVKD. Trimming removed 3 bases from V and 7 bases from J, with 13 bases in between. The data are from a study of blood T cell repertoires in COVID-19. The clonotype originates from a woman aged 70-85 years with COVID-19, enrolled during active disease. This chain connects TRBV10-3 to TRBJ1-5; D is uncertain. Sequences were obtained from peripheral blood. The CDR3 is CAISESGPGQPQHF. CDR3 DNA: TGTGCCATCAGTGAATCTGGGCCGGGGCAGCCCCAGCATTTT.